This entry features one T cell receptor (beta chain) sequence. This record belongs to a study of T cells in localized non-small cell lung cancer. Produced via immunoSEQ multiplex PCR; TCRdb's table is partial and in-frame only. The table shows 55,000 to 80,000 clones, with around four fifths occurring only once. Germline V gives CDR1 SGHAT, CDR2 FQNNGV. V was clipped by 4 bases and J by 4 bases, with 10 bases between them. The CDR3 consists of 13 residues. The specimen comprised peripheral blood, sampled before any cancer treatment. The sequence was obtained from a female donor over 55 with stage I lung adenocarcinoma. The V call is TRBV11-2, the J call TRBJ1-1; D is unclear. As DNA, the CDR3 is TGTGCCAGCAGCTCAAGAGGGATCACTGAAGCTTTCTTT. The encoded protein is CASSSRGITEAFF.